This T cell receptor beta chain was sequenced in a study of T cells after yellow fever vaccination. Germline lookup yields CDR1 SEHNR and CDR2 FQNEAQ (reference sequence). The CDR3 runs to 14 residues. Trimming stripped 8 bases from V and 3 bases from J, with 16 bases between. This clonotype was seen a handful of times. No antigen is known for it. TCRdb fed the 5' RACE reads into MiXCR, producing one record per CDR3 protein. The sample lists just under 600,000 distinct CDR3 sequences, approximately 15% occurring once. Study-level findings and limits: The presence of abundant clonotypes contaminating from the bulk population was possible in FACS-sorted repertoires. It was a weaker secondary response, yet one that peaked faster, at day 5 versus 15.

Here the sequenced sample was PBMCs, taken on the day of the yellow fever booster vaccination. The origin of this receptor is a young man who received the YFV17D yellow fever vaccine. The chain has TRBV7-9 and TRBJ2-5, with D perhaps given as TRBD1 or TRBD2 (5 bases each). As DNA, the CDR3 is TGTGCCAGCCGTACAGGATTCGGGGAAGAGACCCAGTACTTC. As protein: CASRTGFGEETQYF.